This TCR beta chain is drawn from a study of blood T cell repertoires in COVID-19. Across the study: Material from acute and convalescent COVID-19 was sourced from the United States, Italy and Spain. From T cells, B-cell-depleted T cells, or PBMCs came the material, which was cDNA or gDNA.

Per the original data handling: How many nucleated cells were present was estimated from reference gene primer amplification. Here immunoSEQ multiplex PCR was the method, and the copy in TCRdb shows in-frame clones only, minus some. V and J calls and clone size are as listed in that table; D and trimming were resolved from the DNA. This table has roughly 230,000 clones, 85% to 90% appearing once. The V gene's germline CDR1 is LNHDA and CDR2 SQIVND (reference sequence). The CDR3 consists of 18 residues. Germline trimming cut 3 bases from V and 6 bases from J; bases unmatched to any gene: 15. This clone showed up just once.

This clonotype was sampled from a middle-aged woman who had recovered from COVID-19. Sequenced material: peripheral blood. The chain combines TRBV19 with TRBJ1-4; 8 nucleotides match TRBD1. CDR3 protein: CASSIYSGGQGRYEKLFF. Here the CDR3 DNA reads TGTGCCAGTAGTATTTATTCGGGTGGACAGGGAAGGTATGAAAAACTGTTTTTT.